Shown below are 20 T cell receptor beta chains from a single sample sequenced in a study of cytomegalovirus exposure and HLA in healthy donors. The PCR ran on 60 Vbeta and 13 Jbeta primers. The table came from immunoSEQ multiplex PCR; TCRdb's copy has only in-frame clones and leaves some out. The sample contains 95,000 to 150,000 clones, 80% to 90% of which appear only once. The sequenced material came from PBMCs. Source of these receptors: a woman in her forties in good health and CMV-seropositive.

This chain's CDR3 is CASISGSEAFF. The CDR3 bases are TGCGCCAGCATCAGCGGGAGTGAAGCTTTCTTT. The V and J genes are TRBV5-1 and TRBJ1-1, with no clear D. This CDR3 region has 11 residues. CDR1 and CDR2 from the germline V gene are SGHRS and YFSETQ. The V end lost 6 bases, the J end lost 7 bases, and 10 bases lay between the germline ends.

This chain connects TRBV4-2 to TRBJ2-5, with D possibly TRBD1 on 6 matching bases. CDR1 and CDR2 from the germline V gene are LGHNA and YNFKEQ. CDR3 length: 14 residues. V gave up 1 base and J gave up 2 bases, with 8 bases separating them. The CDR3 DNA is TGTGCCAGCAGCCAAGGGGGGCAGCAAGAGACCCAGTACTTC. Translating it yields CASSQGGQQETQYF.

The J gene is TRBJ2-7, the V gene TRBV30; D is uncertain. Germline CDR1 and CDR2: GTSNPN and SVGIG (reference sequence). CDR3 length equals 10 residues. V lost 5 bases and J lost 5, with 7 bases in between. CDR3 bases: TGTGCCTGGGGCCAGGACGAGCAGTACTTC. Protein product: CAWGQDEQYF.

The rearrangement uses TRBV18 and TRBJ1-1, with D hard to call. Germline V CDR1 and CDR2: KGHSH, LQKENI. The CDR3 totals 16 residues. Trimming took 3 bases from V and 0 from J, leaving 14 bases between them. Written as DNA, the CDR3 is TGTGCCAGCTCACCGCAGAACGGGAACATGAACACTGAAGCTTTCTTT. The encoded protein is CASSPQNGNMNTEAFF.

The gene calls are TRBV12-2 and TRBJ2-7; no DNA check was done on the table's D call, TRBD2. TRBV12-2 has pseudogene status. The CDR3 is made up of 16 amino acids. The CDR3 DNA follows: TGTGCAAGTCGCCCCCCGGGGGGGGGATCCCCCTACGAGCAGTACTTC. As protein: CASRPPGGGSPYEQYF.

In DNA, the CDR3 is TGTGCCAGCAGCCCGGGAGGTGGCAATCAGCCCCAGCATTTT. Its translation: CASSPGGGNQPQHF. V gene TRBV7-9 combines with J gene TRBJ1-5; D is undetermined. This CDR3 is 14 amino acids long. Germline V lookup: CDR1 SEHNR, CDR2 FQNEAQ (reference sequence). Trimming shortened V by 5 bases and J by 2 bases, and 10 bases separated the two germline ends.

The J gene is TRBJ2-1, the V gene TRBV4-3, with D unclear. The germline V gene has CDR1 LGHNA and CDR2 YSLEER. The CDR3 loop spans 13 amino acids. The V end was cut by 1 base, the J end by 6 bases, with 7 bases between. The CDR3 here is CASSQGYFNEQFF. The CDR3 DNA is TGCGCCAGCAGCCAAGGTTACTTCAATGAGCAGTTCTTC.

In its sample, this clone was seen a few times. The junction differs from germline at one of its ends, possibly a read error. The chain links TRBV29-1 to TRBJ1-2, with D tentatively TRBD1 (5 bases). The CDR3 loop spans 11 amino acids. CDR1 SQVTM and CDR2 ANQGSEA come from the germline V gene. CDR3: CSVWGNSGYTF. Written as DNA, the CDR3 is TGCAGCGTTTGGGGCAACTCTGGCTACACCTTC. Combining the CDR3 with reference TRBV29-1 and TRBJ1-2 gives the whole variable domain SAVISQKPSRDICQRGTSLTIQCQVDSQVTMMFWYRQQPGQSLTLIATANQGSEATYESGFVIDKFPISRPNLTFSTLTVSNMSPEDSSIYLCSVWGNSGYTFGSGTRLTVV.

Here the CDR3 reads CASSYGLAGESYNEQFF. DNA for the CDR3: TGTGCCAGCAGTTACGGCTTAGCGGGAGAGTCCTACAATGAGCAGTTCTTC. This chain uses TRBV13 with TRBJ2-1, with TRBD2 matching over 9 bases. CDR1 PRHDT and CDR2 FYEKMQ come from the germline V gene (reference sequence). There are 17 residues in the CDR3. V was clipped by 6 bases and J by 1 base; unmatched bases: 10.

This clone was seen a few times. V gene TRBV7-9 combines with J gene TRBJ1-1, with no clear D. The CDR3 consists of 13 residues. V lost 5 bases to trimming and J lost 8 bases, with 15 bases between them. Looked up from germline, CDR1 is SEHNR and CDR2 is FQNEAQ (reference sequence). This CDR3 reads CASSGLVYAEAFF. DNA of the CDR3: TGTGCCAGCAGCGGCCTAGTATATGCGGAAGCTTTCTTT.

The rearrangement uses TRBV19 and TRBJ2-1, with D possibly being TRBD2 (5 bases). CDR1 is LNHDA and CDR2 is SQIVND in the germline V gene (reference sequence). V was clipped by 0 bases and J by 14 bases, with 17 bases between them. CDR3 size: 14 residues. CDR3 in DNA: TGTGCCAGTAGTATAGATCGGGGTGGAGAAGAAAAGTTCTTC. Amino acids: CASSIDRGGEEKFF.

This clone was seen only once. This chain connects TRBV2 to TRBJ1-2, with D possibly being TRBD1 (5 bases). Trimming pared 9 bases from V and 6 bases from J, leaving 20 bases between. Germline V lookup: CDR1 SNHLY, CDR2 FYNNEI. The CDR3 length is 14 residues. Written as DNA, the CDR3 is TGTGCCAGATTGACAGTGCCTAACCGAAATGGCTACACCTTC. Encoded protein: CARLTVPNRNGYTF.

The chain uses TRBV13 and TRBJ2-1; 11 bases align to TRBD1. The CDR3 contains 16 residues. CDR1 and CDR2 (germline): PRHDT, FYEKMQ (reference sequence). Unmatched junction bases numbered 1, after V lost 3 bases and J lost 0 bases. The CDR3 loop is CASSFGTGGSYNEQFF. CDR3 DNA: TGTGCCAGCAGCTTTGGGACAGGGGGCTCCTACAATGAGCAGTTCTTC.

This clone was seen only a few times. This sequence joins TRBV30 and TRBJ1-2; TRBD1 agrees at 9 bases. The germline CDR1 and CDR2 sequences are GTSNPN and SVGIG (reference sequence). V lost 2 bases and J lost 4; bases outside the gene matches: 5. The CDR3 extends over 14 amino acids. The CDR3: CAWSPTGQGYGYTF. The CDR3 DNA is TGTGCCTGGAGTCCGACGGGACAGGGCTATGGCTACACCTTC. Using reference TRBV30 and TRBJ1-2 for the parts outside the CDR3, the full variable domain is SQTIHQWPATLVQPVGSPLSLECTVEGTSNPNLYWYRQAAGRGLQLLFYSVGIGQISSEVPQNLSASRPQDRQFILSSKKLLLSDSGFYLCAWSPTGQGYGYTFGSGTRLTVV.

CDR3 sequence: CASSLLGQSNYGYTF. The CDR3 nucleotides read TGTGCCAGCAGCTTACTGGGACAGTCTAACTATGGCTACACCTTC. The J gene is TRBJ1-2, the V gene TRBV13; 7 bases align to TRBD1. CDR1 PRHDT and CDR2 FYEKMQ come from the germline V gene (reference sequence). V gave up 2 bases and J gave up 0 bases; unmatched junction bases: 3. This CDR3 is 15 amino acids long.

This chain joins TRBV7-2 and TRBJ2-3, with 9 bases matching TRBD2. V lost 3 bases and J lost 5; bases outside the gene matches: 6. The CDR3 contains 15 residues. The germline V gene encodes CDR1 SGHTA and CDR2 FQGNSA. CDR3 coding DNA: TGTGCCAGCAGCTTTGCGGGAGGGGCGGGAGATACGCAGTATTTT. Amino acid sequence: CASSFAGGAGDTQYF.

V gene TRBV29-1 combines with J gene TRBJ2-1; D unresolved. Germline assignment: CDR1 SQVTM and CDR2 ANQGSEA. V lost 4 bases, J lost 4 bases, and 11 bases lay in between. This CDR3 spans 13 amino acids. Written as DNA, the CDR3 is TGCAGCGTTGTTAGTCTAACGTACAATGAGCAGTTCTTC. Its translation is CSVVSLTYNEQFF.

The chain uses TRBV28 and TRBJ1-1, with D perhaps TRBD1 (6 bases). CDR1 and CDR2 (germline): MDHEN, SYDVKM. Trimming removed 4 bases from V and 2 bases from J, with 17 bases in between. The CDR3 runs to 16 residues. CDR3 coding DNA: TGTGCCAGCAGTTCGGGGTACTGGGACACAAACACTGAAGCTTTCTTT. Its protein product is CASSSGYWDTNTEAFF.

The chain recombines TRBV4-1 with TRBJ2-7; 13 bases agree with TRBD2. Looked up from germline, CDR1 is MGHRA and CDR2 is YSYEKL. The CDR3 consists of 17 residues. V lost 0 bases to trimming and J lost 7 bases; unmatched junction nucleotides: 9. Here the CDR3 reads CASSQDPLGGLAGEQYF. CDR3 in DNA: TGCGCCAGCAGCCAAGATCCGCTTGGGGGACTAGCGGGAGAGCAGTACTTC.

The chain recombines TRBV6-5 with TRBJ2-2; possible D gene TRBD2, 6 bases. The ends were cut back, 2 bases at V and 6 bases at J, with 13 bases in the middle. The CDR3 consists of 15 residues. Germline-derived CDR1 and CDR2 are MNHEY and SVGAGI. CDR3 nucleotide sequence: TGTGCCAGCAGTTACGCGGCGGGATCAGCCGGGGAGCTGTTTTTT. It is translated as CASSYAAGSAGELFF.